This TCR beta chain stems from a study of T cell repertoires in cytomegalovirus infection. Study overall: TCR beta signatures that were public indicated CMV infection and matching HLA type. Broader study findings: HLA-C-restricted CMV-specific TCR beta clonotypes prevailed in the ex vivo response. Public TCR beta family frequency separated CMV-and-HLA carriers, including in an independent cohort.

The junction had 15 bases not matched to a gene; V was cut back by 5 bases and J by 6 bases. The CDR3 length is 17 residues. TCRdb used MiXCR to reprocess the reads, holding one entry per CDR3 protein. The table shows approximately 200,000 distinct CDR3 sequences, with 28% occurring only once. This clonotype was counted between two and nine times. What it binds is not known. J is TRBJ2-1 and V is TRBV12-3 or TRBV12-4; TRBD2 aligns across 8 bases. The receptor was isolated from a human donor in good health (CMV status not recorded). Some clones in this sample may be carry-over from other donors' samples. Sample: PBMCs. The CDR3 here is CASSDPGGQGSGNEQFF. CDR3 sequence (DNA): TGTGCCAGCAGTGACCCGGGGGGGCAAGGCTCTGGCAATGAGCAGTTCTTC.